The clone carrying this T cell receptor (beta chain) was observed at least ten times. TCRdb used MiXCR to reprocess the RT-PCR reads, holding one entry per CDR3 protein. The sample records about 700,000 distinct CDR3 sequences, about 14% being singletons. This TCR was sampled from a female donor in good health, serving as a healthy control. The source material was memory CD4+ T cells from blood.

The CDR3 coding sequence is TGCAGTGCTGGGGGGGTTCTCGGGAGGGAAGAGACCCAGTACTTC. Its protein is CSAGGVLGREETQYF. The genes are TRBV20-1 and TRBJ2-5; 8 bases are a match to TRBD2. CDR1 DFQATT and CDR2 SNEGSKA come from the germline V gene (reference sequence). CDR3 length: 15 amino acids. V shed 5 bases, J shed 3 bases, and the junction held 11 bases outside the gene matches.